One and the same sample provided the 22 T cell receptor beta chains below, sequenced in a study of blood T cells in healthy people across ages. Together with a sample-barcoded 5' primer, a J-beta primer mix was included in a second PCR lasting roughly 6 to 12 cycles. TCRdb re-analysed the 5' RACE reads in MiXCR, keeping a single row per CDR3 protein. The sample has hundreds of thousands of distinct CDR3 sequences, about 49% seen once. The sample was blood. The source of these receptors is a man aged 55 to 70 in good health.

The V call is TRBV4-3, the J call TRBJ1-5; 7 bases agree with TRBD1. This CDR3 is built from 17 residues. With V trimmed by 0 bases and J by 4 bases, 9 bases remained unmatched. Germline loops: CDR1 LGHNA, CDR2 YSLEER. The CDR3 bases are TGCGCCAGCAGCCAAGATCGTAGGACAGGCCAAAATCAGCCCCAGCATTTT. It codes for CASSQDRRTGQNQPQHF.

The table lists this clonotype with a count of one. Here the CDR3 reads CSARVGTSVNNEQFF. CDR3 nucleotide sequence: TGCAGTGCTAGAGTGGGGACCAGCGTAAACAATGAGCAGTTCTTC. The chain employs TRBV20-1 and TRBJ2-1; D tentatively fits TRBD1 or TRBD2 (5 bases each). The CDR3 is 15 residues long. Germline V gives CDR1 DFQATT, CDR2 SNEGSKA (reference sequence). With 1 base removed from V and 5 bases from J, the gap between germline ends came to 15 bases.

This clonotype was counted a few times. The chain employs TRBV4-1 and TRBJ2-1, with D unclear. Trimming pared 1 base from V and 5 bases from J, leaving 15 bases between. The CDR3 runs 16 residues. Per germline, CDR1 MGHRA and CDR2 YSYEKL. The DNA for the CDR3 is TGCGCCAGCAGCCAAGGATGGGGTGGCGTAAACAATGAGCAGTTCTTC. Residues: CASSQGWGGVNNEQFF.

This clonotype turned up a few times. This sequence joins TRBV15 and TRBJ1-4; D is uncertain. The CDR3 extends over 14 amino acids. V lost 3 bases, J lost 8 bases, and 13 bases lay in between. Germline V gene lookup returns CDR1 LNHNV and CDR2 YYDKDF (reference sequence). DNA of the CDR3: TGTGCCACCAGCAGCCTTAGGATGGGGGAAAAACTGTTTTTT. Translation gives CATSSLRMGEKLFF.

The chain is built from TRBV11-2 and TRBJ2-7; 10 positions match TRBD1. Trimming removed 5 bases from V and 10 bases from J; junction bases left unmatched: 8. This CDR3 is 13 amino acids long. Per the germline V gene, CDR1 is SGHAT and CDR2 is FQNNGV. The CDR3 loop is CASSPRDRGNQYF. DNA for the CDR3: TGTGCCAGCAGCCCCCGGGACAGGGGAAACCAGTACTTC. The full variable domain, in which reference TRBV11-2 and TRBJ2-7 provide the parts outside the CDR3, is EAGVAQSPRYKIIEKRQSVAFWCNPISGHATLYWYQQILGQGPKLLIQFQNNGVVDDSQLPKDRFSAERLKGVDSTLKIQPAKLEDSAVYLCASSPRDRGNQYFGPGTRLTVT.

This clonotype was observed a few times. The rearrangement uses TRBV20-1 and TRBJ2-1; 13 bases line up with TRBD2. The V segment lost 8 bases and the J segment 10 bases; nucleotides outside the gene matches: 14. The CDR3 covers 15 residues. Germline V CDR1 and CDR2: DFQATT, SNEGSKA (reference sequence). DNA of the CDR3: TGCAGTACCTACTCTTCGGGACTAGCGGGACGGGAGCAGTTCTTC. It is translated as CSTYSSGLAGREQFF.

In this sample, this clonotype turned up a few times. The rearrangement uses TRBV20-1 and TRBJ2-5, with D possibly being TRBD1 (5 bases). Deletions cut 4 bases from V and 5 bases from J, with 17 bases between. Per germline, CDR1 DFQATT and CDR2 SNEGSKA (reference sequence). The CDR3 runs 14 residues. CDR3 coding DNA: TGCAGTGCTATTAAGACCCAGGGCATGGAGACCCAGTACTTC. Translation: CSAIKTQGMETQYF.

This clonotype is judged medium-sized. CDR3 loop: CASSLQETQYF. The CDR3 DNA follows: TGTGCCAGCAGTTTACAAGAGACCCAGTACTTC. The chain employs TRBV7-8 and TRBJ2-5, with D unclear. The CDR3 has 11 residues. V was shortened by 6 bases and J by 2 bases, with 4 bases between the two germline ends. Looked up from germline, CDR1 is SGHVS and CDR2 is FQNEAQ.

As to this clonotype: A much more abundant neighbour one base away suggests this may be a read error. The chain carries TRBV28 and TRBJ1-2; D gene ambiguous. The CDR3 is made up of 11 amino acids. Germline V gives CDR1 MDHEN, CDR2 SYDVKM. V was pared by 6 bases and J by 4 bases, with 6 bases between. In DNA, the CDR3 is TGTGCCAGCAGCCGGGGCTATGGCTACACCTTC. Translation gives CASSRGYGYTF.

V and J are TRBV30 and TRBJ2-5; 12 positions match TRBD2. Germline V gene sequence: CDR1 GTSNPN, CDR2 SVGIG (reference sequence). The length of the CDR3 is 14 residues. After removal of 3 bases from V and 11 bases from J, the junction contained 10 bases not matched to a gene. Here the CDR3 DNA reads TGTGCCTGGAGCCTCGGGACTAGCGGGTCGGAGCAGTACTTC. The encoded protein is CAWSLGTSGSEQYF.

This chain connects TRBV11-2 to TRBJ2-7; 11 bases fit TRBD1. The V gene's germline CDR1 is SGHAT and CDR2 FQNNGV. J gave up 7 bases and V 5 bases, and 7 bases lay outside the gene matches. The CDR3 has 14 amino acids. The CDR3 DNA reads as TGTGCCAGCAGCCGGACAGGGGGCCAGTCGGAGCAGTACTTC. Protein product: CASSRTGGQSEQYF. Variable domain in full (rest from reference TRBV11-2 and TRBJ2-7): EAGVAQSPRYKIIEKRQSVAFWCNPISGHATLYWYQQILGQGPKLLIQFQNNGVVDDSQLPKDRFSAERLKGVDSTLKIQPAKLEDSAVYLCASSRTGGQSEQYFGPGTRLTVT.

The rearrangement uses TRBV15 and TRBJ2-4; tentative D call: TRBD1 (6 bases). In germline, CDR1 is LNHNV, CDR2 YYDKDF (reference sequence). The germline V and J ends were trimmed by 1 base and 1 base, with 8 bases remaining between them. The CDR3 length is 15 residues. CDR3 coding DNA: TGTGCCACCAGCAGAGCAGGGGCGGCCAAAAACATTCAGTACTTC. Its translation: CATSRAGAAKNIQYF.

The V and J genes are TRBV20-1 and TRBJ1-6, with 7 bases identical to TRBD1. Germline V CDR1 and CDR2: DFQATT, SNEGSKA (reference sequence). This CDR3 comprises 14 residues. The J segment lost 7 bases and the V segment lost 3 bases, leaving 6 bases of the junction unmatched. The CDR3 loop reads CSASPGGGNSPLHF. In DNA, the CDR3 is TGCAGTGCTAGCCCAGGGGGGGGAAATTCACCCCTCCACTTT.

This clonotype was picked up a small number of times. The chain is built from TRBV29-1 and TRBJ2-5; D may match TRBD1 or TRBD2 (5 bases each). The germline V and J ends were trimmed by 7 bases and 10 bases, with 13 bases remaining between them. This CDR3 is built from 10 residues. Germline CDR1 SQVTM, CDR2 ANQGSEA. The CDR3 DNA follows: TGCAGCGCTGGGGACCGTGACCAGTACTTC. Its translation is CSAGDRDQYF.

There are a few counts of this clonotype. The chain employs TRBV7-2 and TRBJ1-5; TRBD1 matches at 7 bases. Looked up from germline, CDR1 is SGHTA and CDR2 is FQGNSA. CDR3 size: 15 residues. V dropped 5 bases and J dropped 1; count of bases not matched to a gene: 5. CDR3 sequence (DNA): TGTGCCAGCAGCGGAAGACAGGGAAGCAATCAGCCCCAGCATTTT. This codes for CASSGRQGSNQPQHF. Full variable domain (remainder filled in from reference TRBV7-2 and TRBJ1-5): GAGVSQSPSNKVTEKGKDVELRCDPISGHTALYWYRQSLGQGLEFLIYFQGNSAPDKSGLPSDRFSAERTGGSVSTLTIQRTQQEDSAVYLCASSGRQGSNQPQHFGDGTRLSIL.

DNA for the CDR3: TGTGCCAGCAGTTCGAGGGACAGGGGGTACGAGCAGTACTTC. It translates to CASSSRDRGYEQYF. V gene TRBV12-3 or TRBV12-4 combines with J gene TRBJ2-7, with 11 nucleotides matching TRBD1. This CDR3 spans 14 amino acids. J lost 4 bases, V lost 4 bases, and 3 bases had no gene match.

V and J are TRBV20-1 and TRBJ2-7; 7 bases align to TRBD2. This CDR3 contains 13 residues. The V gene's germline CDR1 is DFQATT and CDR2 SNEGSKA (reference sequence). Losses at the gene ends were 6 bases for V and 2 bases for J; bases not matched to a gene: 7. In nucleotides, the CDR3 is TGCAGTGCCAAAAGGGGAGGGCCCTACGAGCAGTACTTC. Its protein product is CSAKRGGPYEQYF.

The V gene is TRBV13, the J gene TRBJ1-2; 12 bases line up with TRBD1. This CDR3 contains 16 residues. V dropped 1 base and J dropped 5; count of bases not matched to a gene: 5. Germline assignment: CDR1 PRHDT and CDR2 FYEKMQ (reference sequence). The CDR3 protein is CASSLVGQGARYGYTF. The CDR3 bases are TGTGCCAGCAGCTTAGTGGGACAGGGGGCGCGGTATGGCTACACCTTC.

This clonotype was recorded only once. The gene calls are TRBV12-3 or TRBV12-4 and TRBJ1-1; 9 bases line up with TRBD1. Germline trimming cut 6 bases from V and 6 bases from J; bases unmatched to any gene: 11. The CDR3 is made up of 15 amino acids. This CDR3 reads CASSPLPRTGAEAFF. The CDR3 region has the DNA TGTGCCAGCAGCCCACTACCAAGGACAGGGGCTGAAGCTTTCTTT.

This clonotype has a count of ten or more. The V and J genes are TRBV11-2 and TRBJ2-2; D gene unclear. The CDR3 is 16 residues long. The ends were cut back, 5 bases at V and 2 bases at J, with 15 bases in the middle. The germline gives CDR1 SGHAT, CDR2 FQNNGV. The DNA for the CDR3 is TGTGCCAGCAGCCGATCTACCGGGTACAACACCGGGGAGCTGTTTTTT. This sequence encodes CASSRSTGYNTGELFF.

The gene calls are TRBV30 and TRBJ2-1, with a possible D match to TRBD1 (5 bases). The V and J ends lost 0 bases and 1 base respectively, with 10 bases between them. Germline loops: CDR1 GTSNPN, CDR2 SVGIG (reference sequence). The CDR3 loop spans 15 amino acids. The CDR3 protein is CAWSVPPGSYNEQFF. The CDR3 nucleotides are TGTGCCTGGAGTGTACCCCCAGGGTCCTACAATGAGCAGTTCTTC.

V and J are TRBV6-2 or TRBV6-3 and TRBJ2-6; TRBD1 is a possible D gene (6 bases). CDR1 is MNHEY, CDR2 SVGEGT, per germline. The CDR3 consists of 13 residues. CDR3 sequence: CAVNREGANVLTF. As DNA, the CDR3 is TGTGCAGTAAACAGGGAGGGGGCCAACGTCCTGACTTTC.